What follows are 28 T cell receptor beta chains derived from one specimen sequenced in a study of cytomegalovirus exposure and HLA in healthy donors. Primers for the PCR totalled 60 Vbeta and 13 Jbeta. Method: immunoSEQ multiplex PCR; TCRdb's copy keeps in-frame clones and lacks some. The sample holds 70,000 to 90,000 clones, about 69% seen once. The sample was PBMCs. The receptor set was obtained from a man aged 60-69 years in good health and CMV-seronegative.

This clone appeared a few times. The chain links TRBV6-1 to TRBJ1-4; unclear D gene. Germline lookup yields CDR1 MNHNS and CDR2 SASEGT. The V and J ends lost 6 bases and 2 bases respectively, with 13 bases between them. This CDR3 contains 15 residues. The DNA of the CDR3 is TGTGCCAGCAGCCGATCCTCCGGGACTAATGAAAAACTGTTTTTT. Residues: CASSRSSGTNEKLFF.

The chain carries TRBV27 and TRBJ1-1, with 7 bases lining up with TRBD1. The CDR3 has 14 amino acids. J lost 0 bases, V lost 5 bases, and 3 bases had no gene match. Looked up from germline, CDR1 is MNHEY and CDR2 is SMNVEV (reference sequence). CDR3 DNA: TGTGCCAGCAGTCCAGGGGGTATGAACACTGAAGCTTTCTTT. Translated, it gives CASSPGGMNTEAFF.

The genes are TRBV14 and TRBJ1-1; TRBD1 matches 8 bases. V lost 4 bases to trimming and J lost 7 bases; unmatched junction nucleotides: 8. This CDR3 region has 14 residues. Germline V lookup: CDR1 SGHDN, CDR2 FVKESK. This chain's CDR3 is CASSLGQAPREAFF. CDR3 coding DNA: TGTGCCAGCAGCCTGGGACAGGCCCCCCGTGAAGCTTTCTTT.

Written as DNA, the CDR3 is TGTGCCACCAGGGGTACAGGAAACGATAATGAAAAACTGTTTTTT. This encodes CATRGTGNDNEKLFF. This chain joins TRBV6-1 and TRBJ1-4; D may be TRBD1 (6 bases). Trimming cost V 10 bases and J 4 bases, with 19 bases left between them. The CDR3 is 15 residues long. Germline-derived CDR1 and CDR2 are MNHNS and SASEGT.

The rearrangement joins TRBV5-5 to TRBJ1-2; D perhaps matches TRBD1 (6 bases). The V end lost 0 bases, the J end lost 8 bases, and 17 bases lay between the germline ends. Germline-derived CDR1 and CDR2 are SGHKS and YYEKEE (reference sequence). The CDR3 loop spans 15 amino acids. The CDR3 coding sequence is TGTGCCAGCAGCTTGGGGACAGATCTACGGGTCGGCTACACCTTC. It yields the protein CASSLGTDLRVGYTF.

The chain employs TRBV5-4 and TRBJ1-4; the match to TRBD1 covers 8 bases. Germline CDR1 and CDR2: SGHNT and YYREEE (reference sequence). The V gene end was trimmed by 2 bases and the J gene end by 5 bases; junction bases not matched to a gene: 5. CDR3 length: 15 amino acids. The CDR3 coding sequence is TGTGCCAGCAGCTTAGACAGGGGCCAAAATGAAAAACTGTTTTTT. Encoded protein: CASSLDRGQNEKLFF.

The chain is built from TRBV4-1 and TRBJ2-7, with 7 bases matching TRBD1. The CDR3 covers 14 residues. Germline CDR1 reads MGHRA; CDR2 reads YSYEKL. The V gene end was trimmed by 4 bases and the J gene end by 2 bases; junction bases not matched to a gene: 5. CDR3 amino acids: CASSRPGQTYEQYF. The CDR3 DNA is TGCGCCAGCAGCCGCCCGGGACAGACCTACGAGCAGTACTTC.

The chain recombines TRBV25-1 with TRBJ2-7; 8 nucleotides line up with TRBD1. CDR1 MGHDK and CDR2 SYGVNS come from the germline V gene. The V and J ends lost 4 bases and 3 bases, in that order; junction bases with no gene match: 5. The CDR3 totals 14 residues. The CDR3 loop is CASSVATGVYEQYF. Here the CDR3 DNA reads TGTGCCAGCAGTGTCGCGACAGGGGTCTACGAGCAGTACTTC.

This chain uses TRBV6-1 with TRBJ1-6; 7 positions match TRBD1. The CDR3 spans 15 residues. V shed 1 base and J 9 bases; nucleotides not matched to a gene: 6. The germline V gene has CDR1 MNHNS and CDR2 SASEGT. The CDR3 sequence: CASSEEAAGGSPLHF. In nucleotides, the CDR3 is TGTGCCAGCAGTGAAGAGGCGGCAGGGGGTTCACCCCTCCACTTT.

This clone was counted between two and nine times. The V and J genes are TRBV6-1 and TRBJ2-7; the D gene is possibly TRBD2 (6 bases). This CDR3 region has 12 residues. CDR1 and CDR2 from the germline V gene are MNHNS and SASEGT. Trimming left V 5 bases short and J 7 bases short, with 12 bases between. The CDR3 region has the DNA TGTGCCAGCAGTTCCTCTGGGGGGGAGCAGTACTTC. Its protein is CASSSSGGEQYF.

In nucleotides, the CDR3 is TGTGCCAGCAGCCTAGGCGGAGGGGCGACCGGGGAGCTGTTTTTT. Translating it yields CASSLGGGATGELFF. The V call is TRBV9, the J call TRBJ2-2, with a possible D match to TRBD2 (6 bases). Germline assignment: CDR1 SGDLS and CDR2 YYNGEE. This CDR3 is built from 15 residues. V was clipped by 4 bases and J by 5 bases, with 15 bases between them. Complete variable domain (other parts from reference TRBV9 and TRBJ2-2): DSGVTQTPKHLITATGQRVTLRCSPRSGDLSVYWYQQSLDQGLQFLIQYYNGEERAKGNILERFSAQQFPDLHSELNLSSLELGDSALYFCASSLGGGATGELFFGEGSRLTVL.

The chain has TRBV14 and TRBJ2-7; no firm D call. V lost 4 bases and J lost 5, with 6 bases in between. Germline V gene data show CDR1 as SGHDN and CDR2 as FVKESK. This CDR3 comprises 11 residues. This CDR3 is CASSLGDEQYF. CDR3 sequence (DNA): TGTGCCAGCAGCCTGGGCGACGAGCAGTACTTC.

The CDR3, as DNA: TGTGCCAGCAGCTTGGAGGGACTAGCGGGGGATCCCTACGAGCAGTACTTC. Encoded protein: CASSLEGLAGDPYEQYF. This rearrangement joins TRBV5-4 to TRBJ2-5; 14 bases agree with TRBD2. TRBJ2-7 matches the DNA end more closely, so the J call is doubtful. The germline V gene has CDR1 SGHNT and CDR2 YYREEE (reference sequence). The CDR3 runs 17 residues.

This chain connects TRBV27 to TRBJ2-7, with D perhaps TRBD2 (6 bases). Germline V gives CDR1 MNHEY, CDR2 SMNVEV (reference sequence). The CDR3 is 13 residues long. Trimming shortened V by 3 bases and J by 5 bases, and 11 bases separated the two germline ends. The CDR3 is CASSLWGEDEQYF. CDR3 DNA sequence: TGTGCCAGCAGTTTGTGGGGGGAAGACGAGCAGTACTTC.

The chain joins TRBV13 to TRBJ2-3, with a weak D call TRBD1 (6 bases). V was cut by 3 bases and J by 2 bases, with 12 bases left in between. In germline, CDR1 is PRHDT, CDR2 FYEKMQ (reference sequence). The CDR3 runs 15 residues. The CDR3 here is CASSLGQGTTDTQYF. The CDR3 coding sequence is TGTGCCAGCAGCTTGGGGCAGGGGACCACAGATACGCAGTATTTT.

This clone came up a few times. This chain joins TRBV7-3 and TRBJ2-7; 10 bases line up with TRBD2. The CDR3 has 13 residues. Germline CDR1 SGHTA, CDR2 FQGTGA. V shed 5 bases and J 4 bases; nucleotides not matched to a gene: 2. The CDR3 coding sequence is TGTGCCAGCAGCCTGACTAGCGGGTACGAGCAGTACTTC. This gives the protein CASSLTSGYEQYF.

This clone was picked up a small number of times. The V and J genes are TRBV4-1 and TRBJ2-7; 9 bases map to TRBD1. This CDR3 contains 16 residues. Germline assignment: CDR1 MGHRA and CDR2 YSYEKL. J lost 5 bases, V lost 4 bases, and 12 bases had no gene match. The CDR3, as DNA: TGCGCCAGCAGCCCATACCCCGGGACAGGGTCACACGAGCAGTACTTC. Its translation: CASSPYPGTGSHEQYF.

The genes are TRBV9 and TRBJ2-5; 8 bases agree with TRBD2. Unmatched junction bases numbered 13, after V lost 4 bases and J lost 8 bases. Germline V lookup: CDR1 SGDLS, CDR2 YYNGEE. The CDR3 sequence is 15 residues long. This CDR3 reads CASSPSAGGQKTQYF. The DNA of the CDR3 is TGTGCCAGCAGCCCAAGTGCGGGGGGCCAAAAAACCCAGTACTTC.

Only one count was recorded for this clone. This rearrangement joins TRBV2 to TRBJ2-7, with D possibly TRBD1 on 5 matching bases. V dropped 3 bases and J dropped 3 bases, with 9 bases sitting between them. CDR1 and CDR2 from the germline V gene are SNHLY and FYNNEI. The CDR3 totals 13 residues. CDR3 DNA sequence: TGTGCCAGCAGTGACAGGGAAGGCTACGAGCAGTACTTC. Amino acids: CASSDREGYEQYF.

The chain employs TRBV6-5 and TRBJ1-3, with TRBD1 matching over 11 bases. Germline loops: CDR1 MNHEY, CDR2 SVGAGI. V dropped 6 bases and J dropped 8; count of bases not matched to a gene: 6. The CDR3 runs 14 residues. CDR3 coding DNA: TGTGCCAGCAGCCTCGGACAGGGGGCGTACACCATATATTTT. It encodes CASSLGQGAYTIYF.

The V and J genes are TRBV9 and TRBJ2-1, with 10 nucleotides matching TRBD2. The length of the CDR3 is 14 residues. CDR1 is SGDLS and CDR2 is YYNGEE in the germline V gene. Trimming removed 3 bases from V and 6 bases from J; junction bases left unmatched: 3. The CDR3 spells CASSASGGANEQFF. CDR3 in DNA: TGTGCCAGCAGCGCGAGCGGGGGGGCCAATGAGCAGTTCTTC.

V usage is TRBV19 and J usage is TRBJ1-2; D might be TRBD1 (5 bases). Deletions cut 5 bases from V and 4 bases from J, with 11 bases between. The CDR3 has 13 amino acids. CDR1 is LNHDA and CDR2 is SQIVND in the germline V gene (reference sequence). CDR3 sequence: CASSPQGFYGYTF. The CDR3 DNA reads TGTGCCAGTAGTCCTCAGGGTTTCTATGGCTACACCTTC.

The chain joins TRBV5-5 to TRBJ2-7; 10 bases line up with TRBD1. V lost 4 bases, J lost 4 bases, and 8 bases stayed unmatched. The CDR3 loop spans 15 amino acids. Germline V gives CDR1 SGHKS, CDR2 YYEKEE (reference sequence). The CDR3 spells CASSQSDRGLYEQYF. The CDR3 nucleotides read TGTGCCAGCAGCCAATCCGACAGGGGGCTATACGAGCAGTACTTC.

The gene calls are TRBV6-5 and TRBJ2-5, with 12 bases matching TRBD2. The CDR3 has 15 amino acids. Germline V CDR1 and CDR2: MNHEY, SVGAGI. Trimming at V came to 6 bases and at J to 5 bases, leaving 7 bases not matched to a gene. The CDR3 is CASRPSGGAWETQYF. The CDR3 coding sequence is TGTGCCAGCAGGCCTAGCGGGGGGGCCTGGGAGACCCAGTACTTC.

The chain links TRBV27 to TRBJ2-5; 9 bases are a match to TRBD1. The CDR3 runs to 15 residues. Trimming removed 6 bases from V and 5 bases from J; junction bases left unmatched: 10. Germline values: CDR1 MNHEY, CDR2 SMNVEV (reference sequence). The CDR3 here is CASSHRDREVETQYF. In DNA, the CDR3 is TGTGCCAGCAGCCACCGGGACAGGGAGGTGGAGACCCAGTACTTC.

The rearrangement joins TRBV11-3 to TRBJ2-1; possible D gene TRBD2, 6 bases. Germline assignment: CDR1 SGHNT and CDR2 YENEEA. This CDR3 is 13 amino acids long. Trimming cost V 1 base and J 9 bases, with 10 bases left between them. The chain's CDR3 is CASSLVRRGEQFF. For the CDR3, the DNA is TGTGCCAGCAGCTTAGTACGGCGGGGTGAGCAGTTCTTC.

This CDR3 reads CASSRDRASNYGYTF. DNA of the CDR3: TGTGCCAGCAGCCGGGACAGGGCTAGCAACTATGGCTACACCTTC. The J gene is TRBJ1-2, the V gene TRBV13, with TRBD1 identical over 9 bases. Germline assignment: CDR1 PRHDT and CDR2 FYEKMQ (reference sequence). The CDR3 has 15 amino acids. J was trimmed by 2 bases and V by 5 bases; bases with no gene match: 6.

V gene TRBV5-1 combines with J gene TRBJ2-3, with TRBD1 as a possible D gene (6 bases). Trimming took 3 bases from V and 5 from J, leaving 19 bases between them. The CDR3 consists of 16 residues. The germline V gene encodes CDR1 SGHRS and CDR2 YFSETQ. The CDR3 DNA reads TGCGCCAGCAGCTCAGGGGATAGCGAATACTTAGATACGCAGTATTTT. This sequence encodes CASSSGDSEYLDTQYF.